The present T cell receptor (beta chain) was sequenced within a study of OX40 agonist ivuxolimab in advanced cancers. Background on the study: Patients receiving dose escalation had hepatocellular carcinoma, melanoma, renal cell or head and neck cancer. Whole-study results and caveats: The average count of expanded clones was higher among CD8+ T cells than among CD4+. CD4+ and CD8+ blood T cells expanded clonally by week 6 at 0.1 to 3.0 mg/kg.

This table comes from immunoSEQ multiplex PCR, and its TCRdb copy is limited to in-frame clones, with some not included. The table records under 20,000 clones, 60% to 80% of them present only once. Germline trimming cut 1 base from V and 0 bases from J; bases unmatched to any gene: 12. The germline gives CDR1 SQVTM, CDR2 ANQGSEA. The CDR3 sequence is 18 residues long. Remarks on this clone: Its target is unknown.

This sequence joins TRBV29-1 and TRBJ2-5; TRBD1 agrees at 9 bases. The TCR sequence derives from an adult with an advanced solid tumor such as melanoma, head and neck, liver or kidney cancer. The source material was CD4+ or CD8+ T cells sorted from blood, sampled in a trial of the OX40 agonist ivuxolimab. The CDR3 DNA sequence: TGCAGCGTTGAAGGACTTACAGGGGGCGCTTACAACCAAGAGACCCAGTACTTC. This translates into CSVEGLTGGAYNQETQYF.